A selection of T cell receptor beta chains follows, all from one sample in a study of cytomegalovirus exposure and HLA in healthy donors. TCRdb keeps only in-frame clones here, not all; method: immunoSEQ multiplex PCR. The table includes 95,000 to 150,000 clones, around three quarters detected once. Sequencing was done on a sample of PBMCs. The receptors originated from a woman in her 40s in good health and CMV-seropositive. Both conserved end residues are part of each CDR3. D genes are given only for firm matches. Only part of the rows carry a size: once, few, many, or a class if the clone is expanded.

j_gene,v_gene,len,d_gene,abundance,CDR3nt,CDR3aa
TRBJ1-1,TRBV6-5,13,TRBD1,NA,TGTGCCAGCAGTTACAGGGGGCGAGTTGAAGCTTTCTTT,CASSYRGRVEAFF
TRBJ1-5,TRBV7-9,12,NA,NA,TGTGCCAGCCAAACAGGGAACCAGCCCCAGCATTTT,CASQTGNQPQHF
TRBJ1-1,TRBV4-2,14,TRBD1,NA,TGTGCCAGCAGCCAAGAACCAGGGGGGACTGAAGCTTTCTTT,CASSQEPGGTEAFF
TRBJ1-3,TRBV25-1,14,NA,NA,TGTGCCAGCACCCCCTCGGGAGCTGGAAACACCATATATTTT,CASTPSGAGNTIYF
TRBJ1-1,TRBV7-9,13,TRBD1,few,TGTGCCAGCAGTTCAGGGGGCACCACTGAAGCTTTCTTT,CASSSGGTTEAFF
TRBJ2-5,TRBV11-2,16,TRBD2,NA,TGTGCCAGCAGCGTGCTAGTGGCGGGGGGCGGAGAGACCCAGTACTTC,CASSVLVAGGGETQYF
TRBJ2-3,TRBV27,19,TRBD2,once,TGTGCCAGCAGTTTATTTGGACTAGCGGGGGGGCAGGGCACAGATACGCAGTATTTT,CASSLFGLAGGQGTDTQYF
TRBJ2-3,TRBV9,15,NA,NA,TGTGCCAGCACCCGTTCGGGGGGCGGCACAGATACGCAGTATTTT,CASTRSGGGTDTQYF
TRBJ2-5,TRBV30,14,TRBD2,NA,TGTGCCTTTCTAGCGGGCCGTAACTCAGGGACCCAGTACTTC,CAFLAGRNSGTQYF
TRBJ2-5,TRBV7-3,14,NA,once,TGTGCCAGCAGCCCTACCCGTGGGGCAGAGACCCAGTACTTC,CASSPTRGAETQYF
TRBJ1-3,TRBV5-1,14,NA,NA,TGCGCCAGCAGCTTGGCAGGCCCTGGAAACACCATATATTTT,CASSLAGPGNTIYF
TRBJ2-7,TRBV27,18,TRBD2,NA,TGTGCCAGCACTGGCCAGATTAGCGGGAGAGACCTTCAACGAATTGAGTACTTC,CASTGQISGRDLQRIEYF
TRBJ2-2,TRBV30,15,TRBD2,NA,TGTGCCTGGAGTTCTAGCGGGGGGGGAGGCGGGGAGCTGTTTTTT,CAWSSSGGGGGELFF
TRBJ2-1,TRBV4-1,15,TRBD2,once,TGCGCCAGCAGCCAAAGAGCGGGGGGGCCGAATGAGCAGTTCTTC,CASSQRAGGPNEQFF
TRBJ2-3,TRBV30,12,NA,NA,TGTGCCTGGAGTCCGAGAGCGGATACGCAGTATTTT,CAWSPRADTQYF
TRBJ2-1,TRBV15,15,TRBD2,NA,TGTGCCACCAGCAGAGGAGGTAGCGGGGGCAATGAGCAGTTCTTC,CATSRGGSGGNEQFF
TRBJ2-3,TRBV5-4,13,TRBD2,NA,TGTGCCAGCAGCTTGTACGGGGGGGATACGCAGTATTTT,CASSLYGGDTQYF
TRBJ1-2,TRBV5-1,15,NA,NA,TGCGCCAGCAGCTTGGGTCCAGACAGAAACTATGGCTACACCTTC,CASSLGPDRNYGYTF
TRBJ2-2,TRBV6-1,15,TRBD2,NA,TGTGCCACTAAGACGAAGCGGGGGGGCCTGTGGGAGCTGTTTTTT,CATKTKRGGLWELFF
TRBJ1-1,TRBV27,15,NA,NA,TGTGCCAGCAGTTCCGGACAGCTCAAGAACACTGAAGCTTTCTTT,CASSSGQLKNTEAFF
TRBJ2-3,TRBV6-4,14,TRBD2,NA,TGTGCCAGCAGTGAGGGTAGCGGGGGGAATACGCAGTATTTT,CASSEGSGGNTQYF
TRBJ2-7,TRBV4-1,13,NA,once,TGCGCCAGCAGCCTCCAGGAGGGGCACGAGCAGTACTTC,CASSLQEGHEQYF
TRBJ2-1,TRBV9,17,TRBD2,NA,TGTGCCAGCAGCGCAGGGACTAGCGGGATGGGATACAATGAGCAGTTCTTC,CASSAGTSGMGYNEQFF
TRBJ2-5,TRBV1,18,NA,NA,TGCACCAGCAGCCAAGACGGAGGACTAGCGGGAGTCAAGGAGACCCAGTACTTC,CTSSQDGGLAGVKETQYF
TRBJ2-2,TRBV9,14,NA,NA,TGTGCCAGCAGCGTTACCAGGGTGGCCGGGGAGCTGTTTTTT,CASSVTRVAGELFF
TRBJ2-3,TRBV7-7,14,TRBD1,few,TGTGCTAGCAGCTTAGGGGGCACCCGAAATACGCAGTATTTT,CASSLGGTRNTQYF
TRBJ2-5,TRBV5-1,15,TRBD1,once,TGCGCCAGCTCCTCCGACAGGGTCGGTCAAGAGACCCAGTACTTC,CASSSDRVGQETQYF
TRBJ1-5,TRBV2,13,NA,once,TGTGCCAGCAGTCAGGGTTGGGATCAGCCCCAGCATTTT,CASSQGWDQPQHF
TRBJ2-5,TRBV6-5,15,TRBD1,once,TGTGCCAGCAGTTACTCGTGGACAGGGGCCTGGGAGCAGTACTTC,CASSYSWTGAWEQYF
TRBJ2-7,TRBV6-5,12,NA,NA,TGTGCCAGCACCGGGGTTTCGACCGAGCAGTACTTC,CASTGVSTEQYF
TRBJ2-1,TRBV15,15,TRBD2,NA,TGTGCCACCAGCAGAGATCTAGCGGGAGCCAATGAGCAGTTCTTC,CATSRDLAGANEQFF
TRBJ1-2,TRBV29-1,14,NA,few,TGCAGCGTTGATGGGGTCACGGGGATCTATGGCTACACCTTC,CSVDGVTGIYGYTF
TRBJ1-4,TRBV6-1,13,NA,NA,TGTGCCAGCAGTGGCGCGGACTCTGAGAAACTGTTTTTT,CASSGADSEKLFF
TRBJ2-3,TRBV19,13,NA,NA,TGTGCCAGTAGTTGGGGAGCCACAGATACGCAGTATTTT,CASSWGATDTQYF
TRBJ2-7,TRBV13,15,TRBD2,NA,TGTGCCAGCAGCACCGGGACTAGCGGGGGGTACGAGCAGTACTTC,CASSTGTSGGYEQYF
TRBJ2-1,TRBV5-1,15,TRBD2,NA,TGCGCCAGCAGCTTGAGACTAGCGGGAGACATTGAGCAGTTCTTC,CASSLRLAGDIEQFF
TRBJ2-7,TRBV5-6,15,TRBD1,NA,TGTGCCAGCAGCTTGGAGGGGACAGGGTACTACGAGCAGTACTTC,CASSLEGTGYYEQYF
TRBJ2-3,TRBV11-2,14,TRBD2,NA,TGTGCCAGCAGCCTCGGGGGGGGACCAGATACGCAGTATTTT,CASSLGGGPDTQYF
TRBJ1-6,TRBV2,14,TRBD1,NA,TGTGCCAGCAGTGTATGGGACAGCGGGTCACCCCTCCACTTT,CASSVWDSGSPLHF
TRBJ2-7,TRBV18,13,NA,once,TGTGCCAGCTCACCGGGCTCTCCCTACGAGCAGTACTTC,CASSPGSPYEQYF
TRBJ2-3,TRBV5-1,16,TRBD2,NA,TGCGCCAGCAGCACCCGACTAGCGGGAGGTGCAGATACGCAGTATTTT,CASSTRLAGGADTQYF
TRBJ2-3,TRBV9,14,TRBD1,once,TGTGCCAGCAGCGTCGGGACAGGGACCGATACGCAGTATTTT,CASSVGTGTDTQYF